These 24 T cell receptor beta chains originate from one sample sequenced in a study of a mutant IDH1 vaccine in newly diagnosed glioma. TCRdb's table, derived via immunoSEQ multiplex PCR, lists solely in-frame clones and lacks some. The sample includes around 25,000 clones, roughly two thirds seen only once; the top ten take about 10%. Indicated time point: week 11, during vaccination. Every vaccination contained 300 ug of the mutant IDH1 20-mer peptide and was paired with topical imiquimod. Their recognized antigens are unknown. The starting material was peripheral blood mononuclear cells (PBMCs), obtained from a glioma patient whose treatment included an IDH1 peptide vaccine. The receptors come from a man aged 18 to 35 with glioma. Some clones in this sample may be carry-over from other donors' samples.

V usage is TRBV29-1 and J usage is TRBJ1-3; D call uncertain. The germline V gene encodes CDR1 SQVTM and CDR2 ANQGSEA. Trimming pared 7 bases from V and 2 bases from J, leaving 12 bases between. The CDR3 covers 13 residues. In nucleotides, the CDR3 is TGCAGCGCTCCGGACGGTCCTGGAAACACCATATATTTT. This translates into CSAPDGPGNTIYF.

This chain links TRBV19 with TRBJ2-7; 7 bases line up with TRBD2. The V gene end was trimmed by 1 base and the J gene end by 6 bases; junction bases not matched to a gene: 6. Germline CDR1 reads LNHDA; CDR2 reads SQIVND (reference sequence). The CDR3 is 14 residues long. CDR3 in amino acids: CASSIGTRGGEQYF. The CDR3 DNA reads TGTGCCAGTAGTATAGGAACACGCGGGGGCGAGCAGTACTTC.

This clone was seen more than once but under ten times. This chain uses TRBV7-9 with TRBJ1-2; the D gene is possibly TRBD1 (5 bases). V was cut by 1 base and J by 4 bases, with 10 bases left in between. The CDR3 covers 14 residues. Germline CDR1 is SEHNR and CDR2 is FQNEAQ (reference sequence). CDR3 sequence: CASSLEGLTYGYTF. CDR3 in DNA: TGTGCCAGCAGCTTAGAGGGGCTGACCTATGGCTACACCTTC.

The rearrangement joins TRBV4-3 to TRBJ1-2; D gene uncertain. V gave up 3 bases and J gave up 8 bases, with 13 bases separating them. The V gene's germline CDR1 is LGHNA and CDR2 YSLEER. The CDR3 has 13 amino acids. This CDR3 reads CASSHDLDWGYTF. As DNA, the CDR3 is TGCGCCAGCAGCCATGACCTTGATTGGGGCTACACCTTC.

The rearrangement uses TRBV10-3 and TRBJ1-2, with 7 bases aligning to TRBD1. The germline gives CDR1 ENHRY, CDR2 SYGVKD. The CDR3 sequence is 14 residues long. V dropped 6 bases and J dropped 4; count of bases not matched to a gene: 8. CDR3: CAIRGLGTVYGYTF. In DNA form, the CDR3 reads TGTGCCATCAGGGGACTTGGGACAGTCTATGGCTACACCTTC.

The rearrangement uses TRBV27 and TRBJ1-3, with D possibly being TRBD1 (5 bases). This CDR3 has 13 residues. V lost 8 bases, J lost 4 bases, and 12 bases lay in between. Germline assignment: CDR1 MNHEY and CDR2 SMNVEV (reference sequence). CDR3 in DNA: TGTGCCAGCCTCGGGGGTAACGGAAACACCATATATTTT. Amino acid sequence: CASLGGNGNTIYF.

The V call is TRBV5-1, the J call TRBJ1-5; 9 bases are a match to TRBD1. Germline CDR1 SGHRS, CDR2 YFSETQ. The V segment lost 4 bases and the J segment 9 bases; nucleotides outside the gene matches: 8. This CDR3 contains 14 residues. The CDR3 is CASSVGTGRSPQHF. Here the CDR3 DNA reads TGCGCCAGCAGCGTGGGGACAGGGCGTTCGCCCCAGCATTTT.

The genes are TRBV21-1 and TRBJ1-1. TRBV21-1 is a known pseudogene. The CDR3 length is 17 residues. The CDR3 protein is CARRKQGGSWGNTEAFF. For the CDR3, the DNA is TGTGCCAGGAGAAAACAGGGTGGGAGTTGGGGGAACACTGAAGCTTTCTTT.

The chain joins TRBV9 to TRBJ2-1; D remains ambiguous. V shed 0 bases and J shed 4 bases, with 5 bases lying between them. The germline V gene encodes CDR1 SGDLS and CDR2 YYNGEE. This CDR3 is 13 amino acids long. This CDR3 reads CASSVVDYNEQFF. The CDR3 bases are TGTGCCAGCAGCGTAGTAGATTACAATGAGCAGTTCTTC.

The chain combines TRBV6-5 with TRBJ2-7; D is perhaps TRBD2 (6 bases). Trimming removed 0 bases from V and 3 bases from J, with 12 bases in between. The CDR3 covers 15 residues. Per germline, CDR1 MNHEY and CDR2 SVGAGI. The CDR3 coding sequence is TGTGCCAGCAGTTACTCGGGTTTGGGGGGCTACGAGCAGTACTTC. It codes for CASSYSGLGGYEQYF.

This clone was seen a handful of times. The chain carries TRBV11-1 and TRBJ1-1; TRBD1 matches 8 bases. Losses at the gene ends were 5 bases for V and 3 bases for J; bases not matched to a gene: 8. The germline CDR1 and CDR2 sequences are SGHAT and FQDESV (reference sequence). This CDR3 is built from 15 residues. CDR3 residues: CASSHGQGVYTEAFF. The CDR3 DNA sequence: TGTGCCAGCAGCCACGGACAGGGAGTATACACTGAAGCTTTCTTT. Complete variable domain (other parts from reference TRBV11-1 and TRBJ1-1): EAEVAQSPRYKITEKSQAVAFWCDPISGHATLYWYRQILGQGPELLVQFQDESVVDDSQLPKDRFSAERLKGVDSTLKIQPAELGDSAMYLCASSHGQGVYTEAFFGQGTRLTVV.

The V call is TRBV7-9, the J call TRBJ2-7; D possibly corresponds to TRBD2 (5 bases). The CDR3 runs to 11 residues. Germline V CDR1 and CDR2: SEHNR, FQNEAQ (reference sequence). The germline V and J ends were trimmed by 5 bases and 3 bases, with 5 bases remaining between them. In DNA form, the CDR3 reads TGTGCCAGCAGCGACTACTACGAGCAGTACTTC. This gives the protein CASSDYYEQYF.

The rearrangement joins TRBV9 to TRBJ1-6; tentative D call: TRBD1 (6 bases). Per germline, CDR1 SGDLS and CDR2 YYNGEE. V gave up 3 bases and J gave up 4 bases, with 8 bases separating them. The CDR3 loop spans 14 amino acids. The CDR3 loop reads CASSGDRYNSPLHF. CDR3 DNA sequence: TGTGCCAGCAGCGGCGACAGGTATAATTCACCCCTCCACTTT.

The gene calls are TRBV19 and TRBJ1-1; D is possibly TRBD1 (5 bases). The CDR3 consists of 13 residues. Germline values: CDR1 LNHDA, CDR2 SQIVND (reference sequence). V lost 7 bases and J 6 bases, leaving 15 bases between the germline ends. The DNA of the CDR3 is TGTGCCAGTAACCTAGGGGCCTACTCTGAAGCTTTCTTT. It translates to CASNLGAYSEAFF. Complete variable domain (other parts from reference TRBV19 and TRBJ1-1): DGGITQSPKYLFRKEGQNVTLSCEQNLNHDAMYWYRQDPGQGLRLIYYSQIVNDFQKGDIAEGYSVSREKKESFPLTVTSAQKNPTAFYLCASNLGAYSEAFFGQGTRLTVV.

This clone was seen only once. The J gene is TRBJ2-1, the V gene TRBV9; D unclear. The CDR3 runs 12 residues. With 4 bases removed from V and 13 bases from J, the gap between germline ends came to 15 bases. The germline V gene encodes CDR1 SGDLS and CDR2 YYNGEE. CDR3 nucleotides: TGTGCCAGCAGCCCCGGAACTCCGCTTCAGTTCTTC. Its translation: CASSPGTPLQFF.

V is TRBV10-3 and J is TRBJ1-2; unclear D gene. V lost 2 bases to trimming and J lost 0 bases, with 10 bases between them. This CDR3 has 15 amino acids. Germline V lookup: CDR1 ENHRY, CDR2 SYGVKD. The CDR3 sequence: CAISEGYGANYGYTF. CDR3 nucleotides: TGTGCCATCAGTGAGGGTTACGGAGCTAACTATGGCTACACCTTC.

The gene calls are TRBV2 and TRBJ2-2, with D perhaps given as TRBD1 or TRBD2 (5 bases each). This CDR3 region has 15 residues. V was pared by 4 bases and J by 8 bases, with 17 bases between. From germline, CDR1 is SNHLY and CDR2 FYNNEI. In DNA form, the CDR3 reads TGTGCCAGCAGTGTACGCTTGGGGGTGGTTGGGGAGCTGTTTTTT. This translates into CASSVRLGVVGELFF.

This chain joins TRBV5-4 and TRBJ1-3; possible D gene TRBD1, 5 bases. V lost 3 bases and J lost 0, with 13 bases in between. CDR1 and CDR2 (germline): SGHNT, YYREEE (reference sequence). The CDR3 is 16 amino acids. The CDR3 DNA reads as TGTGCCAGCAGCTCCCCCGGGGACGTCTCTGGAAACACCATATATTTT. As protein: CASSSPGDVSGNTIYF.

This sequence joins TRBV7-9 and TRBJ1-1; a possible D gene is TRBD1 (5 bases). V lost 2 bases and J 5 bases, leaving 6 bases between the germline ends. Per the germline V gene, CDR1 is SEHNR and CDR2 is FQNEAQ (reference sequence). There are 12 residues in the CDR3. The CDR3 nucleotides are TGTGCCAGCAGCTTACGGGGGACTGAAGCTTTCTTT. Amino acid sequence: CASSLRGTEAFF. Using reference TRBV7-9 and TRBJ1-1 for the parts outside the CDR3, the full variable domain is DTGVSQNPRHKITKRGQNVTFRCDPISEHNRLYWYRQTLGQGPEFLTYFQNEAQLEKSRLLSDRFSAERPKGSFSTLEIQRTEQGDSAMYLCASSLRGTEAFFGQGTRLTVV.

The CDR3 DNA is TGTGCCAGCATTCAGCGTCTAAGAGAAAAACTGTTTTTT. Translated, it gives CASIQRLREKLFF. The V call is TRBV2, the J call TRBJ1-4; D is undetermined. The CDR3 contains 13 residues. The germline V gene encodes CDR1 SNHLY and CDR2 FYNNEI. Trimming took 7 bases from V and 8 from J, leaving 14 bases between them.

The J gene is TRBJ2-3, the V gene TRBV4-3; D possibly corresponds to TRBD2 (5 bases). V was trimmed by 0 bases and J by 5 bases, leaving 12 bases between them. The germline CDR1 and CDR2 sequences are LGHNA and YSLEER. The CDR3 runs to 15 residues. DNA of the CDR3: TGCGCCAGCAGCCAAGATCAGGTAGCGAAAGATACGCAGTATTTT. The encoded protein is CASSQDQVAKDTQYF.

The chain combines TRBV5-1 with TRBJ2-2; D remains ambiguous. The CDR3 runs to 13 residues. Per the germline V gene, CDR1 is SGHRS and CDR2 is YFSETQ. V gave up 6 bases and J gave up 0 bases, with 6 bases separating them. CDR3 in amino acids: CASKLSNTGELFF. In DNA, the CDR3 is TGCGCCAGCAAGCTTTCGAACACCGGGGAGCTGTTTTTT.

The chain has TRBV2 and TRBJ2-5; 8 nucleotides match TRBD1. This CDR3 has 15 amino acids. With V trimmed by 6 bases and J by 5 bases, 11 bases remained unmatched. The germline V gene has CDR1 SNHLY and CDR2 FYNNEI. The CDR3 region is CASSGAARGRETQYF. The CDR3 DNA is TGTGCCAGCAGCGGAGCGGCCAGGGGGCGGGAGACCCAGTACTTC.

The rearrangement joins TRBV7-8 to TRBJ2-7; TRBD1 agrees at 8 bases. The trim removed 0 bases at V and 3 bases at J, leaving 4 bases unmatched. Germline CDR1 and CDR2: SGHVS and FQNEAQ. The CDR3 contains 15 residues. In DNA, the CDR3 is TGTGCCAGCAGCTTAGCCGGTACAGGGGGCTACGAGCAGTACTTC. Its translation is CASSLAGTGGYEQYF.